The rows below give T cell receptor beta chains drawn from one sample of a study of vaccination and CD4 T cells after COVID-19. No antigen is known for these receptors. TCRdb re-derived calls from the PCR reads in MiXCR, one entry per CDR3 protein. The sample includes about 12,000 distinct CDR3 sequences, 38% of them seen just once. Material for sequencing was cultured CD4+ T cells from blood. These receptors were obtained from a human donor with COVID-19. The CDR3 runs from the conserved cysteine through the conserved F or W. The D gene is left open where the match is weak. A clone size is listed for some rows: how often the clone was seen (once, few, many), or a class if it is expanded.

j_gene: TRBJ1-1
v_gene: TRBV29-1
abundance: few
d_gene: NA
CDR3aa: CSVGGEGMNTEAFF
CDR3nt: TGCAGCGTTGGAGGCGAGGGGATGAACACTGAAGCTTTCTTT

j_gene: TRBJ2-2
v_gene: TRBV2
abundance: NA
d_gene: TRBD2
CDR3aa: CATASGANTGELFF
CDR3nt: TGTGCCACCGCTAGCGGGGCGAACACCGGGGAGCTGTTTTTT

j_gene: TRBJ2-5
v_gene: TRBV5-1
abundance: few
d_gene: NA
CDR3aa: CASSSRGETQYF
CDR3nt: TGCGCCAGCAGCTCCAGAGGGGAGACCCAGTACTTC

j_gene: TRBJ1-6
v_gene: TRBV7-9
abundance: NA
d_gene: NA
CDR3aa: CASSLGQTNSPLHF
CDR3nt: TGTGCCAGCAGCTTAGGGCAGACGAATTCACCCCTCCACTTT

j_gene: TRBJ2-1
v_gene: TRBV15
abundance: few
d_gene: TRBD2
CDR3aa: CATSRSGLAATGEQFF
CDR3nt: TGTGCCACCAGCAGATCTGGACTAGCGGCCACCGGAGAGCAGTTCTTC

j_gene: TRBJ1-2
v_gene: TRBV11-2
abundance: NA
d_gene: NA
CDR3aa: CASRRTDNGYTF
CDR3nt: TGTGCCAGCAGGCGGACCGATAATGGCTACACCTTC

j_gene: TRBJ2-2
v_gene: TRBV5-4
abundance: NA
d_gene: TRBD1
CDR3aa: CASSPTSTGVYTGELFF
CDR3nt: TGTGCCAGCAGCCCTACCTCGACAGGGGTCTACACCGGGGAGCTGTTTTTT

j_gene: TRBJ2-3
v_gene: TRBV11-3
abundance: NA
d_gene: NA
CDR3aa: CASSLDPGVGAQYF
CDR3nt: TGTGCCAGCAGCTTAGATCCGGGGGTTGGGGCGCAGTATTTT

j_gene: TRBJ2-3
v_gene: TRBV27
abundance: NA
d_gene: NA
CDR3aa: CASSSLAYSDTQYF
CDR3nt: TGTGCCAGCAGTTCCCTAGCCTATTCAGATACGCAGTATTTT

j_gene: TRBJ2-7
v_gene: TRBV11-2
abundance: NA
d_gene: NA
CDR3aa: CASTARGAGVYEQYF
CDR3nt: TGTGCCAGCACCGCCAGGGGGGCAGGGGTATACGAGCAGTACTTC

j_gene: TRBJ1-1
v_gene: TRBV11-2
abundance: NA
d_gene: NA
CDR3aa: CASSLRQITEAFF
CDR3nt: TGTGCCAGCAGCCTGAGACAGATAACTGAAGCTTTCTTT

j_gene: TRBJ2-3
v_gene: TRBV18
abundance: NA
d_gene: NA
CDR3aa: CASSLGSDTQYF
CDR3nt: TGTGCCAGCTCACTCGGCTCAGATACGCAGTATTTT

j_gene: TRBJ2-7
v_gene: TRBV6-1
abundance: NA
d_gene: TRBD2
CDR3aa: CASSSAGVHEQYF
CDR3nt: TGTGCCAGCTCCTCCGCGGGGGTCCACGAGCAGTACTTC

j_gene: TRBJ1-5
v_gene: TRBV12-3/TRBV12-4
abundance: NA
d_gene: NA
CDR3aa: CASSLGRERNQPQHF
CDR3nt: TGTGCCAGCAGTTTGGGCAGGGAAAGGAATCAGCCCCAGCATTTT

j_gene: TRBJ2-4
v_gene: TRBV20-1
abundance: few
d_gene: TRBD1
CDR3aa: CSARGQGANIQYF
CDR3nt: TGCAGTGCTAGGGGACAGGGGGCGAACATTCAGTACTTC

j_gene: TRBJ2-4
v_gene: TRBV30
abundance: few
d_gene: TRBD1
CDR3aa: CAWSRTGGPLHF
CDR3nt: TGTGCCTGGAGCCGGACAGGGGGCCCTCTACACTTC

j_gene: TRBJ2-5
v_gene: TRBV19
abundance: NA
d_gene: TRBD2
CDR3aa: CASSIGLAGGIEETQYF
CDR3nt: TGTGCCAGTAGTATAGGACTAGCGGGGGGGATCGAGGAGACCCAGTACTTC

j_gene: TRBJ1-4
v_gene: TRBV11-3
abundance: NA
d_gene: TRBD1
CDR3aa: CASSQNGQERKLFF
CDR3nt: TGTGCCAGCAGCCAAAACGGACAGGAGCGAAAACTGTTTTTT

j_gene: TRBJ1-5
v_gene: TRBV6-1
abundance: NA
d_gene: NA
CDR3aa: CASSRPGQNQPQHF
CDR3nt: TGTGCCAGCAGTCGCCCGGGCCAAAATCAGCCCCAGCATTTT

j_gene: TRBJ2-2
v_gene: TRBV5-4
abundance: few
d_gene: NA
CDR3aa: CASSVNTGELFF
CDR3nt: TGTGCCAGCAGCGTGAACACCGGGGAGCTGTTTTTT

j_gene: TRBJ2-3
v_gene: TRBV20-1
abundance: NA
d_gene: NA
CDR3aa: CSANPRNTDTQYF
CDR3nt: TGCAGTGCCAATCCCAGGAACACAGATACGCAGTATTTT

j_gene: TRBJ2-5
v_gene: TRBV5-1
abundance: NA
d_gene: NA
CDR3aa: CASRLQGDTQETQYF
CDR3nt: TGCGCCAGCAGGCTGCAGGGAGACACCCAAGAGACCCAGTACTTC

j_gene: TRBJ2-7
v_gene: TRBV11-1
abundance: NA
d_gene: TRBD2
CDR3aa: CASSSRTSIFYEQYF
CDR3nt: TGTGCCAGCAGTTCTAGGACTAGTATCTTCTACGAGCAGTACTTC

j_gene: TRBJ2-5
v_gene: TRBV7-8
abundance: NA
d_gene: NA
CDR3aa: CASQERGARDLETQYF
CDR3nt: TGTGCCAGCCAGGAACGGGGGGCGAGGGACTTAGAGACCCAGTACTTC

j_gene: TRBJ2-5
v_gene: TRBV6-2/TRBV6-3
abundance: NA
d_gene: TRBD1
CDR3aa: CASSYLLTGDRETQYF
CDR3nt: TGTGCCAGCAGTTACCTACTGACAGGGGATAGGGAGACCCAGTACTTC

j_gene: TRBJ1-5
v_gene: TRBV5-5
abundance: NA
d_gene: NA
CDR3aa: CASSLEQLNQPQHF
CDR3nt: TGTGCCAGCAGCTTGGAACAACTCAATCAGCCCCAGCATTTT

j_gene: TRBJ2-7
v_gene: TRBV20-1
abundance: NA
d_gene: TRBD1
CDR3aa: CSASEGTGVTYEQYF
CDR3nt: TGCAGTGCTTCTGAGGGGACAGGGGTTACCTACGAGCAGTACTTC

j_gene: TRBJ2-2
v_gene: TRBV18
abundance: NA
d_gene: TRBD1
CDR3aa: CASAGTADNTGELFF
CDR3nt: TGTGCCAGCGCCGGGACAGCTGATAACACCGGGGAGCTGTTTTTT

j_gene: TRBJ1-2
v_gene: TRBV27
abundance: few
d_gene: TRBD1
CDR3aa: CASSPDRVYGYTF
CDR3nt: TGTGCCAGCAGTCCGGACAGGGTTTATGGCTACACCTTC

j_gene: TRBJ1-2
v_gene: TRBV7-2
abundance: few
d_gene: TRBD1
CDR3aa: CASSQSSGTGFSFGYTF
CDR3nt: TGTGCCAGCAGCCAAAGCTCCGGGACAGGGTTTTCTTTTGGCTACACCTTC

j_gene: TRBJ2-5
v_gene: TRBV27
abundance: few
d_gene: NA
CDR3aa: CASGPGVSPPRYQETQYF
CDR3nt: TGTGCCAGTGGCCCGGGGGTAAGCCCGCCGCGGTACCAAGAGACCCAGTACTTC

j_gene: TRBJ2-1
v_gene: TRBV11-2
abundance: NA
d_gene: TRBD1
CDR3aa: CVSSLETGYNEQFF
CDR3nt: TGTGTCAGCAGCTTAGAGACAGGGTACAATGAGCAGTTCTTC

j_gene: TRBJ2-7
v_gene: TRBV7-6
abundance: NA
d_gene: NA
CDR3aa: CATPRQFPWPYEQYF
CDR3nt: TGTGCCACCCCCCGACAGTTCCCATGGCCCTACGAGCAGTACTTC

j_gene: TRBJ2-7
v_gene: TRBV6-5
abundance: few
d_gene: TRBD1
CDR3aa: CASSYRQGYEQYF
CDR3nt: TGTGCCAGCAGTTACCGACAGGGCTACGAGCAGTACTTC

j_gene: TRBJ2-3
v_gene: TRBV5-3
abundance: NA
d_gene: TRBD2
CDR3aa: CASSFPWTSLPDTQYF
CDR3nt: TGTGCCAGCAGCTTCCCTTGGACTAGCCTCCCAGATACGCAGTATTTT

j_gene: TRBJ2-3
v_gene: TRBV24-1
abundance: few
d_gene: NA
CDR3aa: CATKRGTDTQYF
CDR3nt: TGTGCCACCAAAAGGGGGACAGATACGCAGTATTTT

j_gene: TRBJ1-2
v_gene: TRBV10-3
abundance: NA
d_gene: NA
CDR3aa: CAISTERERGYGYTF
CDR3nt: TGTGCCATTTCGACGGAGAGGGAACGAGGGTATGGCTACACCTTC

j_gene: TRBJ2-4
v_gene: TRBV30
abundance: NA
d_gene: TRBD2
CDR3aa: CAWGGRASGGAKNIQYF
CDR3nt: TGTGCCTGGGGTGGTCGGGCTAGCGGGGGAGCCAAAAACATTCAGTACTTC

j_gene: TRBJ2-3
v_gene: TRBV7-2
abundance: NA
d_gene: TRBD2
CDR3aa: CASSSQTRGATDTQYF
CDR3nt: TGTGCCAGCAGCTCCCAGACGCGGGGGGCCACAGATACGCAGTATTTT

j_gene: TRBJ2-3
v_gene: TRBV20-1
abundance: few
d_gene: NA
CDR3aa: CSPRIPGTTQDTQYF
CDR3nt: TGCAGTCCAAGAATCCCAGGAACCACACAAGATACGCAGTATTTT

j_gene: TRBJ1-6
v_gene: TRBV5-1
abundance: NA
d_gene: NA
CDR3aa: CASSLVAGPTQGPLHF
CDR3nt: TGCGCCAGCAGCTTGGTGGCAGGCCCGACACAAGGGCCCCTCCACTTT

j_gene: TRBJ2-1
v_gene: TRBV19
abundance: NA
d_gene: NA
CDR3aa: CASGGGSYNEQFF
CDR3nt: TGTGCCAGTGGAGGGGGCTCCTACAATGAGCAGTTCTTC

j_gene: TRBJ1-6
v_gene: TRBV3-1
abundance: NA
d_gene: NA
CDR3aa: CASSQQTDGQRLHF
CDR3nt: TGTGCCAGCAGCCAACAGACCGACGGTCAGAGACTCCACTTT

j_gene: TRBJ2-3
v_gene: TRBV19
abundance: NA
d_gene: TRBD2
CDR3aa: CASGLAGEVDTQYF
CDR3nt: TGTGCCAGTGGACTAGCGGGGGAGGTAGATACGCAGTATTTT

j_gene: TRBJ2-5
v_gene: TRBV19
abundance: few
d_gene: NA
CDR3aa: CASSSLGASKETQYF
CDR3nt: TGTGCCAGTAGTTCTCTCGGGGCCTCCAAAGAGACCCAGTACTTC

j_gene: TRBJ1-6
v_gene: TRBV5-4
abundance: NA
d_gene: NA
CDR3aa: CASSLAGIGGLHF
CDR3nt: TGTGCCAGCAGCTTGGCCGGGATCGGAGGGCTCCACTTT

j_gene: TRBJ1-4
v_gene: TRBV29-1
abundance: few
d_gene: TRBD1
CDR3aa: CSARGTGSEKLFF
CDR3nt: TGCAGCGCACGTGGGACAGGGAGTGAAAAACTGTTTTTT

j_gene: TRBJ1-6
v_gene: TRBV15
abundance: few
d_gene: NA
CDR3aa: CATRPGEYNSPLHF
CDR3nt: TGTGCCACCAGACCAGGAGAATATAATTCACCCCTCCACTTT

j_gene: TRBJ1-1
v_gene: TRBV5-1
abundance: few
d_gene: NA
CDR3aa: CASSLAADFEAFF
CDR3nt: TGCGCCAGCAGCTTGGCCGCGGACTTTGAAGCTTTCTTT

j_gene: TRBJ1-3
v_gene: TRBV15
abundance: few
d_gene: NA
CDR3aa: CATSRATSGRSSGNTIYF
CDR3nt: TGTGCCACCAGCAGAGCTACGTCGGGCAGGAGCTCTGGAAACACCATATATTTT

j_gene: TRBJ1-2
v_gene: TRBV21-1
abundance: few
d_gene: NA
CDR3aa: CASSKAYGYTF
CDR3nt: TGTGCCAGCAGCAAAGCCTATGGCTACACCTTC

j_gene: TRBJ2-7
v_gene: TRBV6-2/TRBV6-3
abundance: NA
d_gene: TRBD2
CDR3aa: CASRRFGLAGKSYEQYF
CDR3nt: TGTGCCAGCAGGCGATTCGGCCTAGCGGGGAAATCCTACGAGCAGTACTTC

j_gene: TRBJ2-3
v_gene: TRBV10-2
abundance: NA
d_gene: NA
CDR3aa: CASSGGGRGADTQYF
CDR3nt: TGCGCCAGCAGTGGGGGAGGCAGGGGTGCAGATACGCAGTATTTT

j_gene: TRBJ2-3
v_gene: TRBV7-2
abundance: NA
d_gene: NA
CDR3aa: CASSSRDTQYF
CDR3nt: TGTGCCAGCAGCTCTCGAGATACGCAGTATTTT